One sample yielded the 8 T cell receptor beta chains listed below, sequenced in a study of CD8+CD57+ T cells in acquired aplastic anemia. Genomic DNA acted as the template from which TCR beta VDJ combination and CDR3 sequence profiling were carried out. Using its own MiXCR run on the reads, TCRdb lists one record per CDR3 protein. The sample lists fewer than 200,000 distinct CDR3 sequences, 48% occurring once. Patients selected for sequencing had displayed CD8+CD57+ cell expansion by flow cytometry. The sample taken for sequencing was sorted CD4+, CD8+, or CD8+CD57+ T cells (not recorded which) from PBMCs. All receptors derive from a human donor with aplastic anemia.

In the case of this clonotype: A single base separates this from a much larger clone, so it may be a read error. The rearrangement joins TRBV20-1 to TRBJ1-4, with 7 bases that match TRBD1. Germline assignment: CDR1 DFQATT and CDR2 SNEGSKA (reference sequence). This CDR3 is built from 15 residues. The CDR3 loop reads CSSRSGTATNEKLSF. The DNA for the CDR3 is TGCAGTTCAAGGTCCGGGACAGCAACTAATGAAAAACTGTCTTTT.

This rearrangement joins TRBV29-1 to TRBJ2-7, with 9 bases identical to TRBD1. The CDR3 contains 14 residues. V lost 8 bases, J lost 6 bases, and 14 bases stayed unmatched. Germline CDR1 is SQVTM and CDR2 is ANQGSEA. The CDR3 spells CSSRPGQGGLEQYF. The DNA for the CDR3 is TGCAGCAGCCGACCGGGACAGGGAGGCCTCGAGCAGTACTTC.

This clonotype was detected a few times. One junction end does not reproduce the germline sequence, and a read error may be involved. CDR3 bases: TGTGCCAGCTCACCTTCACCGGACGGCATCATAGATTTT. This translates into CASSPSPDGIIDF. The chain couples TRBV18 to TRBJ1-5; the D is unclear. The length of the CDR3 is 13 residues. CDR1 is KGHSH and CDR2 is LQKENI in the germline V gene.

This clonotype appeared a few times. The rearrangement uses TRBV27 and TRBJ2-1, with 7 bases matching TRBD1. The CDR3 length is 16 residues. The junction had 8 bases not matched to a gene; V was cut back by 6 bases and J by 0 bases. CDR1 is MNHEY and CDR2 is SMNVEV in the germline V gene (reference sequence). CDR3 bases: TGTGCCAGCAGCCAACAGGGGCACCGCTCCTACAATGAGCAGTTCTTC. This sequence encodes CASSQQGHRSYNEQFF.

Written as DNA, the CDR3 is TGTGCCACCAGCGGCCGGGACTTGCAAGAGACCCAGTACTTC. This encodes CATSGRDLQETQYF. The chain joins TRBV15 to TRBJ2-5; D may be TRBD2 (6 bases). Deletions cut 5 bases from V and 2 bases from J, with 12 bases between. This CDR3 is 14 amino acids long. CDR1 LNHNV and CDR2 YYDKDF come from the germline V gene (reference sequence).

This clonotype has ten or more counts. The chain combines TRBV7-9 with TRBJ1-3; 9 nucleotides line up with TRBD1. V trimming: 6 bases; J trimming: 0 bases; junction bases outside the gene matches: 3. Germline V gives CDR1 SEHNR, CDR2 FQNEAQ (reference sequence). The CDR3 runs 15 residues. CDR3 sequence (DNA): TGTGCCAGCAGTCGACAGGGGGGCTCTGGAAACACCATATATTTT. It encodes CASSRQGGSGNTIYF.

CDR3 in amino acids: CAISASRPTSPYEQYF. The CDR3 bases are TGTGCCATCAGTGCCAGCAGGCCGACATCTCCCTACGAGCAGTACTTC. The chain recombines TRBV10-3 with TRBJ2-7; D not certain. V lost 4 bases and J 2 bases, leaving 18 bases between the germline ends. Germline V gives CDR1 ENHRY, CDR2 SYGVKD. This CDR3 comprises 16 residues.

V is TRBV25-1 and J is TRBJ2-2, with 8 bases identical to TRBD1. Germline CDR1 MGHDK, CDR2 SYGVNS. This CDR3 region has 17 residues. The V gene end was trimmed by 6 bases and the J gene end by 0 bases; junction bases not matched to a gene: 9. This chain's CDR3 is CASSQRAGGANTGELFF. As DNA, the CDR3 is TGTGCCAGCAGCCAACGGGCAGGGGGCGCGAACACCGGGGAGCTGTTTTTT.